This entry features one T cell receptor (beta chain) sequence. CDR1 and CDR2 (germline): SGHDT, YYEEEE. CDR3 length equals 13 residues. Trimming pared 4 bases from V and 2 bases from J, leaving 4 bases between. Documented time point: new active TB diagnosis, blood taken before or within 7 days of starting treatment. Patients were newly diagnosed, HIV-seronegative, and aged 18 or older. The data were obtained in a study of T cells in tuberculosis. Across the study: A South African cohort included IGRA-negative adolescents, latently infected IGRA-positive adolescents and adults with active tuberculosis.

Produced via immunoSEQ multiplex PCR; TCRdb's table is partial and in-frame only. Of around 33,000 clones listed, 90% to 95% are singletons. The origin of this receptor is an adult with tuberculosis. Some clones in this sample may be carry-over from other donors' samples. The sample in question was PBMCs, obtained at tuberculosis diagnosis. The chain employs TRBV5-6 and TRBJ2-6; D is undetermined. This CDR3 is CASSIAGANVLTF. The CDR3 DNA is TGTGCCAGCAGCATAGCTGGGGCCAACGTCCTGACTTTC.